Shown below are 4 T cell receptor beta chains from a single sample sequenced in a study of early T cells in non-severe SARS-CoV-2 infection. TCRdb fed the 5' RACE reads into MiXCR, producing one record per CDR3 protein. The sample lists 70,000 to 85,000 distinct CDR3 sequences; around an eighth were seen once. Sequencing input: whole blood. Receptors were obtained from an adult who was a healthcare worker with PCR-confirmed SARS-CoV-2 infection or an uninfected control (not recorded which).

The V and J genes are TRBV7-9 and TRBJ2-2; 11 nucleotides agree with TRBD1. V lost 5 bases and J lost 8; bases outside the gene matches: 7. CDR3 size: 15 residues. The germline gives CDR1 SEHNR, CDR2 FQNEAQ (reference sequence). CDR3 amino acids: CASSNGQGASGELFF. The CDR3 DNA is TGTGCCAGCAGCAACGGACAGGGGGCGTCTGGGGAGCTGTTTTTT.

This clonotype was observed a handful of times. This chain links TRBV18 with TRBJ2-3, with D perhaps being TRBD1 or TRBD2 (5 bases each). Trimming shortened V by 2 bases and J by 4 bases, and 13 bases separated the two germline ends. The CDR3 sequence is 15 residues long. Germline V gene lookup returns CDR1 KGHSH and CDR2 LQKENI. The chain's CDR3 is CASSPFVPGPDTQYF. DNA for the CDR3: TGTGCCAGCTCACCATTCGTACCGGGGCCAGATACGCAGTATTTT.

Ten or more counts support this clonotype. The CDR3 region is CATSRERGGGLRNGYTF. The CDR3, as DNA: TGTGCCACCAGCAGAGAGAGGGGGGGCGGTTTGAGAAATGGCTACACCTTC. The chain is built from TRBV15 and TRBJ1-2, with D maybe TRBD1 (6 bases). Germline assignment: CDR1 LNHNV and CDR2 YYDKDF (reference sequence). This CDR3 has 17 residues. V was shortened by 0 bases and J by 6 bases, with 20 bases between the two germline ends. The full variable domain, completed using reference TRBV15 and TRBJ1-2, is DAMVIQNPRYQVTQFGKPVTLSCSQTLNHNVMYWYQQKSSQAPKLLFHYYDKDFNNEADTPDNFQSRRPNTSFCFLDIRSPGLGDTAMYLCATSRERGGGLRNGYTFGSGTRLTVV.

CDR3 protein: CASSYRDRRYGYTF. In DNA, the CDR3 is TGTGCCAGCAGTTACCGCGACAGGAGATATGGCTACACCTTC. This rearrangement joins TRBV6-6 to TRBJ1-2; D is perhaps TRBD1 (6 bases). The CDR3 spans 14 residues. The germline CDR1 and CDR2 sequences are MNHNY and SVGAGI (reference sequence). V was cut by 2 bases and J by 5 bases, with 12 bases left in between.